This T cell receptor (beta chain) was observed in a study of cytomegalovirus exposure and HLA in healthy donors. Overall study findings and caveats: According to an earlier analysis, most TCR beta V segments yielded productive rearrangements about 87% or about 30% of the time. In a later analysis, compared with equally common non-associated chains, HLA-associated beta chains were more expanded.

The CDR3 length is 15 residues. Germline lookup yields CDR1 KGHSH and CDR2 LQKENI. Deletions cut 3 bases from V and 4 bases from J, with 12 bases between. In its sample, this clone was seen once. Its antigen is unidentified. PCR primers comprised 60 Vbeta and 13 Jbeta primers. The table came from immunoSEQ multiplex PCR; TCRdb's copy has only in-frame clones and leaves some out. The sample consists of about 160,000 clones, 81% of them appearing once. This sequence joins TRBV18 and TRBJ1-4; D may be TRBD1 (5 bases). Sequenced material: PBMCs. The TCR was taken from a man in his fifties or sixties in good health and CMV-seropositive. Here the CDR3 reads CASSPAGVGNEKLFF. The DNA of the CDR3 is TGTGCCAGCTCACCCGCGGGGGTTGGTAATGAAAAACTGTTTTTT. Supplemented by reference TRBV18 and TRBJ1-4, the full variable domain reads NAGVMQNPRHLVRRRGQEARLRCSPMKGHSHVYWYRQLPEEGLKFMVYLQKENIIDESGMPKERFSAEFPKEGPSILRIQQVVRGDSAAYFCASSPAGVGNEKLFFGSGTQLSVL.